A single sample is the source of the 10 T cell receptor beta chains below, sequenced in a study of shared clonotypes between healthy human individuals. It was CD45RO-negative cells, positively selected for CCR7, that made up naive CD8 cells, with terminally differentiated effector memory CD45RA+ cells excluded. TCRdb keeps only in-frame clones here, not all; method: immunoSEQ multiplex PCR. This table holds about 2,100,000 clones, roughly 91% found once. The sequenced sample consisted of naive CD8+ T cells from PBMCs. The origin of the receptors is a man aged 18 to 29 in good health. Some clones in this sample may be carry-over from other donors' samples.

Concerning this clone itself: Other DNA sequences of this sample code for an identical CDR3. J is TRBJ1-1 and V is TRBV29-1; D is unclear. The V and J ends lost 5 bases and 1 base respectively, with 5 bases between them. CDR1 and CDR2 from the germline V gene are SQVTM and ANQGSEA. This CDR3 contains 11 residues. DNA of the CDR3: TGCAGCGTTCGACAGAACACTGAAGCTTTCTTT. This translates into CSVRQNTEAFF. The full variable domain, its missing parts supplied by reference TRBV29-1 and TRBJ1-1, is SAVISQKPSRDICQRGTSLTIQCQVDSQVTMMFWYRQQPGQSLTLIATANQGSEATYESGFVIDKFPISRPNLTFSTLTVSNMSPEDSSIYLCSVRQNTEAFFGQGTRLTVV.

This clone was seen more than once but under ten times. The sample contains more than one DNA sequence encoding this CDR3. The chain joins TRBV6-1 to TRBJ1-2; 9 nucleotides align to TRBD1. With V trimmed by 1 base and J by 2 bases, 2 bases remained unmatched. CDR1 MNHNS and CDR2 SASEGT come from the germline V gene. The CDR3 covers 15 residues. CDR3 sequence (DNA): TGTGCCAGCAGTGAAGGGACAGGGGCCAACTATGGCTACACCTTC. It encodes CASSEGTGANYGYTF.

The chain employs TRBV6-6 and TRBJ1-5, with TRBD1 matching over 9 bases. Unmatched junction bases numbered 4, after V lost 2 bases and J lost 5 bases. CDR3 length equals 15 residues. Germline CDR1 and CDR2: MNHNY and SVGAGI (reference sequence). The CDR3 protein is CASSYERDRDQPQHF. The CDR3 DNA sequence: TGTGCCAGCAGTTACGAGCGGGACAGGGATCAGCCCCAGCATTTT.

Remarks on this clone: The same CDR3 can be traced to other DNA sequences in this sample. The J gene is TRBJ1-1, the V gene TRBV5-6, with D possibly matching TRBD1 (6 bases). The V gene lost 3 bases and the J gene lost 2 bases, with 8 bases spanning the gap. Germline assignment: CDR1 SGHDT and CDR2 YYEEEE. The CDR3 spans 13 residues. DNA for the CDR3: TGTGCCAGCAGCTGGACAGTAAACACTGAAGCTTTCTTT. It codes for CASSWTVNTEAFF.

The rearrangement links TRBV10-2 to TRBJ2-1, with D possibly matching TRBD1 (8 bases). Germline values: CDR1 WSHSY, CDR2 SAAADI. The CDR3 covers 17 residues. The ends were cut back, 8 bases at V and 4 bases at J, with 24 bases in the middle. The CDR3 loop reads CASLDRRTGGGYNEQFF. CDR3 DNA sequence: TGCGCCAGCCTGGACCGAAGAACAGGGGGGGGGTACAATGAGCAGTTCTTC.

In its sample, this clone was seen once. The chain couples TRBV9 to TRBJ1-2; TRBD1 agrees at 7 bases. The J segment lost 4 bases and the V segment lost 2 bases, leaving 5 bases of the junction unmatched. The germline gives CDR1 SGDLS, CDR2 YYNGEE. The CDR3 runs 14 residues. CDR3 protein: CASSVGQEPYGYTF. CDR3 nucleotide sequence: TGTGCCAGCAGCGTTGGACAGGAACCCTATGGCTACACCTTC.

V is TRBV7-9 and J is TRBJ2-2; D is ambiguous. Per germline, CDR1 SEHNR and CDR2 FQNEAQ (reference sequence). The CDR3 loop spans 12 amino acids. The ends were cut back, 10 bases at V and 6 bases at J, with 12 bases in the middle. The chain's CDR3 is CATYERSGELFF. CDR3 in DNA: TGTGCCACCTACGAAAGGTCCGGGGAGCTGTTTTTT.

The V call is TRBV14, the J call TRBJ1-2, with 11 bases aligning to TRBD1. This CDR3 contains 15 residues. After removal of 1 base from V and 4 bases from J, the junction contained 2 bases not matched to a gene. CDR1 and CDR2 from the germline V gene are SGHDN and FVKESK. The CDR3 DNA follows: TGTGCCAGCAGCCAAGGGACAGGGGGCGGCTATGGCTACACCTTC. Translated, it gives CASSQGTGGGYGYTF.

V is TRBV9 and J is TRBJ2-7, with D maybe TRBD1 (7 bases). The CDR3 has 16 residues. V was pared by 3 bases and J by 6 bases, with 22 bases between. Per the germline V gene, CDR1 is SGDLS and CDR2 is YYNGEE. The CDR3 region is CASSAPAQGGSVEQYF. The CDR3 nucleotides are TGTGCCAGCAGCGCCCCCGCGCAGGGGGGCTCAGTCGAGCAGTACTTC.

The chain is built from TRBV27 and TRBJ2-7; 13 bases fit TRBD2. The germline CDR1 and CDR2 sequences are MNHEY and SMNVEV (reference sequence). With V trimmed by 3 bases and J by 7 bases, 9 bases remained unmatched. The CDR3 has 16 amino acids. CDR3 amino acids: CASSLGRLAGGREQYF. DNA of the CDR3: TGTGCCAGCAGTTTGGGAAGACTAGCGGGAGGTCGGGAGCAGTACTTC.